This T cell receptor beta chain was sequenced in a study of long-term antiretroviral therapy in people with HIV. This was the immunoSEQ v3.0 assay at survey level. Produced via immunoSEQ multiplex PCR; TCRdb's table is partial and in-frame only. The sample has some 20,000 clones, more than 75% seen once; the top ten hold 4.3%. A remark on this clone: The antigen remains unidentified.

V was cut by 3 bases and J by 2 bases, with 6 bases left in between. CDR1 is GTSNPN, CDR2 SVGIG, per germline (reference sequence). This CDR3 is built from 12 residues. Whole-study findings and limits: Blood collection from the mid-2000s to the late 2010s possibly occurred under older ART regimens. Transplant-donor-level diversity was not reached after ART, though diversity increased. Among HIV repertoires, CDR3 length ranges were narrower than those of controls.

The source is a young man with HIV. V is TRBV30 and J is TRBJ2-3, with D unclear. The sample consisted of unsorted PBMCs, taken about 5.7 years after starting antiretroviral therapy. DNA for the CDR3: TGTGCCTGGAGCCGAGCCACAGATACGCAGTATTTT. Its protein is CAWSRATDTQYF.